The 14 T cell receptor beta chains in this list originate from one sample, sequenced in a study of T cell repertoires in cytomegalovirus infection. TCRdb analysed the reads with MiXCR anew, one entry per CDR3 protein. The repertoire includes about a million distinct CDR3 sequences, under 40% of them detected once, and 10% to 15% sits in the top ten. Their antigens are not known. Sequences were derived from cultured CD8+ T cells from PBMCs, sampled from culture after CMV antigen stimulation. The receptor source for this set is a human donor in good health (CMV status not recorded). Some clones in this sample may be carry-over from other donors' samples.

The rearrangement links TRBV7-4 to TRBJ2-5; D gene ambiguous. The ends were cut back, 2 bases at V and 5 bases at J, with 18 bases in the middle. Germline-derived CDR1 and CDR2 are SGHVT and SQSDAQ. This CDR3 spans 16 amino acids. In DNA, the CDR3 is TGTGCCAGCAGCTTACGGGCAGGAGTTCGCTCGGAGACCCAGTACTTC. This sequence encodes CASSLRAGVRSETQYF.

The chain employs TRBV4-1 and TRBJ2-7; D not certain. V dropped 2 bases and J dropped 3 bases, with 8 bases sitting between them. Germline-derived CDR1 and CDR2 are MGHRA and YSYEKL. CDR3 length: 13 residues. The CDR3, as DNA: TGCGCCAGCAGCCAACTAGACGGCTACGAGCAGTACTTC. This gives the protein CASSQLDGYEQYF.

In its sample, this clonotype was seen a few times. J is TRBJ2-7 and V is TRBV5-6; 7 nucleotides agree with TRBD1. The junction had 4 bases not matched to a gene; V was cut back by 3 bases and J by 4 bases. The CDR3 has 13 amino acids. Germline V gives CDR1 SGHDT, CDR2 YYEEEE. CDR3 bases: TGTGCCAGCAGCTGGACAGGAGAATACGAGCAGTACTTC. It encodes CASSWTGEYEQYF.

With respect to this clonotype: A read error is possible here, since a much larger clone lies one base away. Here the CDR3 reads CASSLLYTSMSSDTQYF. CDR3 coding DNA: TGTGCCAGCAGCTTATTATATACATCCATGTCCTCTGATACGCAGTATTTT. The chain has TRBV7-6 and TRBJ2-3, with D unresolved. V shed 2 bases and J shed 6 bases, with 21 bases lying between them. This CDR3 is built from 17 residues. The V gene's germline CDR1 is SGHVS and CDR2 FNYEAQ. The whole variable domain, remainder taken from reference TRBV7-6 and TRBJ2-3, is GAGVSQSPRYKVTKRGQDVALRCDPISGHVSLYWYRQALGQGPEFLTYFNYEAQQDKSGLPNDRFSAERPEGSISTLTIQRTEQRDSAMYRCASSLLYTSMSSDTQYFGPGTRLTVL.

The chain carries TRBV19 and TRBJ1-2, with TRBD1 as a possible D gene (6 bases). CDR3 length: 15 amino acids. Germline V gene lookup returns CDR1 LNHDA and CDR2 SQIVND (reference sequence). Trimming cost V 1 base and J 2 bases, with 11 bases left between them. The CDR3 loop is CASSIVGAQNYGYTF. The CDR3 nucleotides are TGTGCCAGTAGTATAGTGGGGGCGCAGAACTATGGCTACACCTTC. Filled out from reference TRBV19 and TRBJ1-2, the complete variable domain reads DGGITQSPKYLFRKEGQNVTLSCEQNLNHDAMYWYRQDPGQGLRLIYYSQIVNDFQKGDIAEGYSVSREKKESFPLTVTSAQKNPTAFYLCASSIVGAQNYGYTFGSGTRLTVV.

The rearrangement joins TRBV7-9 to TRBJ1-4; D not certain. The germline V gene has CDR1 SEHNR and CDR2 FQNEAQ (reference sequence). V gave up 6 bases and J gave up 1 base, with 12 bases separating them. The CDR3 runs 15 residues. In nucleotides, the CDR3 is TGTGCCAGCAGTTTCGGGGAGAGAACTAATGAAAAACTGTTTTTT. As protein: CASSFGERTNEKLFF.

This clonotype showed up many times. The V gene is TRBV7-9, the J gene TRBJ1-1; TRBD1 agrees at 7 bases. CDR1 is SEHNR, CDR2 FQNEAQ, per germline (reference sequence). The junction had 9 bases not matched to a gene; V was cut back by 5 bases and J by 6 bases. There are 14 residues in the CDR3. CDR3 residues: CASSAGGGLAEAFF. For the CDR3, the DNA is TGTGCCAGCAGCGCCGGAGGGGGCCTCGCTGAAGCTTTCTTT.

The chain is built from TRBV29-1 and TRBJ1-1; D possibly corresponds to TRBD1 (5 bases). Germline V gives CDR1 SQVTM, CDR2 ANQGSEA. The CDR3 extends over 11 amino acids. The V end was cut by 7 bases, the J end by 4 bases, with 10 bases between. The CDR3 bases are TGCAGCGGGGGTGGGGGCACTGAAGCTTTCTTT. This translates into CSGGGGTEAFF.

CDR3 loop: CASSVAETANTEAFF. CDR3 coding DNA: TGTGCCAGCAGCGTAGCAGAGACAGCGAACACTGAAGCTTTCTTT. The chain joins TRBV9 to TRBJ1-1; tentatively, D is TRBD1 (5 bases). From germline, CDR1 is SGDLS and CDR2 YYNGEE. CDR3 length: 15 residues. Deletions cut 0 bases from V and 1 base from J, with 10 bases between.

The chain is built from TRBV7-3 and TRBJ2-1; D unresolved. Germline V lookup: CDR1 SGHTA, CDR2 FQGTGA. V lost 5 bases, J lost 8 bases, and 10 bases lay in between. The CDR3 has 12 amino acids. CDR3: CASSPTLDEQFF. Written as DNA, the CDR3 is TGTGCCAGCAGCCCGACTTTGGATGAGCAGTTCTTC.

V and J are TRBV4-1 and TRBJ2-7, with D unclear. Germline loops: CDR1 MGHRA, CDR2 YSYEKL. V dropped 0 bases and J dropped 3 bases, with 9 bases sitting between them. This CDR3 has 14 amino acids. The CDR3 nucleotides are TGCGCCAGCAGCCAAGAGCGGCTTCGCTACGAGCAGTACTTC. Translation: CASSQERLRYEQYF.

The rearrangement joins TRBV12-3 or TRBV12-4 to TRBJ2-2; 7 bases map to TRBD1. The CDR3 is 17 residues long. After removal of 2 bases from V and 7 bases from J, the junction contained 13 bases not matched to a gene. In nucleotides, the CDR3 is TGTGCCAGCAGTTTAACCCTCGGTCAGGGGGTACACGGGGAGCTGTTTTTT. Translating it yields CASSLTLGQGVHGELFF.

This chain links TRBV6-1 with TRBJ2-3; possible D gene TRBD2, 5 bases. The V end was cut by 8 bases, the J end by 1 base, with 10 bases between. Germline-derived CDR1 and CDR2 are MNHNS and SASEGT. The CDR3 spans 13 residues. The CDR3 DNA sequence: TGTGCCAGCGGTCGGCGGGGCACAGATACGCAGTATTTT. Translating gives CASGRRGTDTQYF.

This clonotype appeared many times. J is TRBJ2-5 and V is TRBV7-2; maybe TRBD2 (5 bases). Per germline, CDR1 SGHTA and CDR2 FQGNSA. This CDR3 region has 15 residues. The V gene lost 0 bases and the J gene lost 5 bases, with 13 bases spanning the gap. This CDR3 is CASSLAVGVWETQYF. CDR3 coding DNA: TGTGCCAGCAGCTTAGCCGTCGGGGTATGGGAGACCCAGTACTTC. Full variable domain (missing parts from reference TRBV7-2 and TRBJ2-5): GAGVSQSPSNKVTEKGKDVELRCDPISGHTALYWYRQSLGQGLEFLIYFQGNSAPDKSGLPSDRFSAERTGGSVSTLTIQRTQQEDSAVYLCASSLAVGVWETQYFGPGTRLLVL.